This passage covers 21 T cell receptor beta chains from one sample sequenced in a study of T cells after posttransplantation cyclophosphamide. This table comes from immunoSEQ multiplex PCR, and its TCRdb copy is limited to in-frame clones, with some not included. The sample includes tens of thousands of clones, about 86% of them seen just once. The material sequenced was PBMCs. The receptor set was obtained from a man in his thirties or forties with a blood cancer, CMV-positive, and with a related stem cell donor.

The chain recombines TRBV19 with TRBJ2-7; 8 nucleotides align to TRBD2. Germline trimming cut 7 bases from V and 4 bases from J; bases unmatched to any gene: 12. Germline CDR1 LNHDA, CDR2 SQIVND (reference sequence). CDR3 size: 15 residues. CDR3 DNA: TGTGCCAGTAAGGCTGAACTAGCGGTTGGTTACGAGCAGTACTTC. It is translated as CASKAELAVGYEQYF.

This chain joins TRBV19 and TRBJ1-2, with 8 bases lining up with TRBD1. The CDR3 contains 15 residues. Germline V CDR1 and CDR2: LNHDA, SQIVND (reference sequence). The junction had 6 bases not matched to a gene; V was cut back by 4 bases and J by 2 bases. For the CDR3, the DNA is TGTGCCAGTAGTAGCCCAAGACAGGGGAACTATGGCTACACCTTC. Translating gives CASSSPRQGNYGYTF.

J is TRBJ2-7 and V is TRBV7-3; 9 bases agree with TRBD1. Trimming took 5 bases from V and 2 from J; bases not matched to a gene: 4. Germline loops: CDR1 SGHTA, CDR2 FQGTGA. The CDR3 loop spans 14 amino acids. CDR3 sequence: CASSPGQGPYEQYF. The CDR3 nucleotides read TGTGCCAGCAGCCCCGGACAGGGGCCCTACGAGCAGTACTTC.

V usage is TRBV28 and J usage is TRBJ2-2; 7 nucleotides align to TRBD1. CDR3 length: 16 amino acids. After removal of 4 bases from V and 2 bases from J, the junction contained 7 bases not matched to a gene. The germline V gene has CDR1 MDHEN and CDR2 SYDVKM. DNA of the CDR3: TGTGCCAGCAGTTCCCACAGGGGTCGCAACACCGGGGAGCTGTTTTTT. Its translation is CASSSHRGRNTGELFF.

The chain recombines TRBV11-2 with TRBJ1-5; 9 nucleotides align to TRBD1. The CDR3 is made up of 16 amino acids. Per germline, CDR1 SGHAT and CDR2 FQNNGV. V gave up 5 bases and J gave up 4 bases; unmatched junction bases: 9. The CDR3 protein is CASSPTAGTGNQPQHF. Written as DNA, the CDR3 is TGTGCCAGCAGCCCCACCGCCGGGACAGGGAATCAGCCCCAGCATTTT.

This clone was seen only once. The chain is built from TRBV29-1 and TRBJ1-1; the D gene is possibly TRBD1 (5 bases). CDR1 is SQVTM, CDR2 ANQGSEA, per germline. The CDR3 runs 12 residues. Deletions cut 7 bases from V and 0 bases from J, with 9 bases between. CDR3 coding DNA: TGCAGCGCGGGGGTTATGAACACTGAAGCTTTCTTT. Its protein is CSAGVMNTEAFF.

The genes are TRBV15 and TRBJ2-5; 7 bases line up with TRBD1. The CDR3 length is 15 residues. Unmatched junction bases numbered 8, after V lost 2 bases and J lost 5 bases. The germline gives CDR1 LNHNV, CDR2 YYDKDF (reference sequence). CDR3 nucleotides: TGTGCCACCAGCAGACTAACAGGGGTGGGGGAGACCCAGTACTTC. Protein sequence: CATSRLTGVGETQYF.

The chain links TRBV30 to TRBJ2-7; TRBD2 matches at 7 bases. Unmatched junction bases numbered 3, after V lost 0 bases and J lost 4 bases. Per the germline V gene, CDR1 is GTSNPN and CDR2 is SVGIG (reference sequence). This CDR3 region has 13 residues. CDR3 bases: TGTGCCTGGAGTGTAGGCGGGGGATACGAGCAGTACTTC. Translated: CAWSVGGGYEQYF.

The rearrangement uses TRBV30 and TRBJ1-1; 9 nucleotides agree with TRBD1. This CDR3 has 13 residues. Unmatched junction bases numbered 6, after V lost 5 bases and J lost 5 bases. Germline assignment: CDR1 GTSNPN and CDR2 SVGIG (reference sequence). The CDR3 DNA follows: TGTGCCTGGGACCGACAGGGGGGAACTGAAGCTTTCTTT. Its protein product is CAWDRQGGTEAFF.

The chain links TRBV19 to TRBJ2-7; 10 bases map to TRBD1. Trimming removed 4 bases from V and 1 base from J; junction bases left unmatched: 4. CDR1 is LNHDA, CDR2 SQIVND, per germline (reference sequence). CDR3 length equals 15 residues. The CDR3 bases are TGTGCCAGTAGTAACCGGGACAGGGGATCCTACGAGCAGTACTTC. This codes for CASSNRDRGSYEQYF.

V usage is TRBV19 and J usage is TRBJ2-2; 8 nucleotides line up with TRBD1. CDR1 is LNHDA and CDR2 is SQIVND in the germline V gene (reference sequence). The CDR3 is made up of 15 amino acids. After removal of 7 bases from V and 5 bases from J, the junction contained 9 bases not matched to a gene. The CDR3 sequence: CASTLPGQETGELFF. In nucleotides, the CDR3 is TGTGCCAGTACCCTCCCGGGACAGGAGACCGGGGAGCTGTTTTTT. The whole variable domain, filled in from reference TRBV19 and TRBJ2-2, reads DGGITQSPKYLFRKEGQNVTLSCEQNLNHDAMYWYRQDPGQGLRLIYYSQIVNDFQKGDIAEGYSVSREKKESFPLTVTSAQKNPTAFYLCASTLPGQETGELFFGEGSRLTVL.

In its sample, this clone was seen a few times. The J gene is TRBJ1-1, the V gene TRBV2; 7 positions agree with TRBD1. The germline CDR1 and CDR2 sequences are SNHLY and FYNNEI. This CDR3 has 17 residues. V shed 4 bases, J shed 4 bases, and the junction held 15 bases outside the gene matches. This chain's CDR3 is CASSASRQTGWSTEAFF. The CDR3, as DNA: TGTGCCAGCAGTGCTAGTCGACAGACAGGGTGGAGCACTGAAGCTTTCTTT.

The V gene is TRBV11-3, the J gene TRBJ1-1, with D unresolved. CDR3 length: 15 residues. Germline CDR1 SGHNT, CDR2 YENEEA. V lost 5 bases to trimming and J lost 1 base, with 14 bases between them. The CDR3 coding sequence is TGTGCCAGCAGCACCCGGGAGGCACCGAACACTGAAGCTTTCTTT. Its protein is CASSTREAPNTEAFF. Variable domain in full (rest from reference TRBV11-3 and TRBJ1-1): EAGVVQSPRYKIIEKKQPVAFWCNPISGHNTLYWYLQNLGQGPELLIRYENEEAVDDSQLPKDRFSAERLKGVDSTLKIQPAELGDSAVYLCASSTREAPNTEAFFGQGTRLTVV.

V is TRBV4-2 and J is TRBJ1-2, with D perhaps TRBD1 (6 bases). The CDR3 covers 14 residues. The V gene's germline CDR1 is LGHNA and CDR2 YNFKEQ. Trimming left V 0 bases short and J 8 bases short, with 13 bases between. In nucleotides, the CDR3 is TGTGCCAGCAGCCAAGATCAGGGGCCTCGCGGCTACACCTTC. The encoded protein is CASSQDQGPRGYTF.

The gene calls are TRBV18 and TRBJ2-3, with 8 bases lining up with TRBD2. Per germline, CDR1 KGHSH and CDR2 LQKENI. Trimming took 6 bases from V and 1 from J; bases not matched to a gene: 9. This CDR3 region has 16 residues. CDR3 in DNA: TGTGCCAGCTCTGAGCATGGAGCGGGGGGCACAGATACGCAGTATTTT. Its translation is CASSEHGAGGTDTQYF.

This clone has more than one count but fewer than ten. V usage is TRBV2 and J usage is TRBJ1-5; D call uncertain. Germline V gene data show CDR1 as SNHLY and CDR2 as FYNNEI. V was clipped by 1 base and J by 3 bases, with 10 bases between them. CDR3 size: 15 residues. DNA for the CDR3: TGTGCCAGCAGTGAAGTGCGGTCTAACAATCAGCCCCAGCATTTT. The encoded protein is CASSEVRSNNQPQHF.

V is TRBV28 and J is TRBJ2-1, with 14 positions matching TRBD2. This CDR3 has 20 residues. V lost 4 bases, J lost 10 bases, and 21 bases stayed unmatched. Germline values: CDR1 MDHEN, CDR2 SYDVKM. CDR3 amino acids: CASSSAGVALWGLAGVEQFF. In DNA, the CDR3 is TGTGCCAGCAGTTCTGCGGGAGTAGCATTGTGGGGACTAGCGGGAGTGGAGCAGTTCTTC.

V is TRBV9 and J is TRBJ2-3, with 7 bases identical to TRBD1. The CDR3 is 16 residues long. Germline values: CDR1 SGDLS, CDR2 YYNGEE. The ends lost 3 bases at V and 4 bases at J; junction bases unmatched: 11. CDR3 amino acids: CASSAVRQGSADTQYF. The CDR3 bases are TGTGCCAGCAGCGCCGTAAGACAGGGTAGCGCAGATACGCAGTATTTT.

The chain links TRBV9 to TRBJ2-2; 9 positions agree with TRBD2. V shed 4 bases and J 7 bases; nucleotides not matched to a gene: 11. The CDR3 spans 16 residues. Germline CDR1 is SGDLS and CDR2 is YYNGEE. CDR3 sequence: CASSQELAGRGGELFF. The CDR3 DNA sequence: TGTGCCAGCAGCCAGGAGCTAGCGGGAAGGGGCGGGGAGCTGTTTTTT.

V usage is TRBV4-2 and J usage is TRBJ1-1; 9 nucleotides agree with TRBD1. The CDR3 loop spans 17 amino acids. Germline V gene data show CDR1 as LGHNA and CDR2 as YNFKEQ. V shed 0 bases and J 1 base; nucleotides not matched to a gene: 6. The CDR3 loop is CASSQDLNRGQNTEAFF. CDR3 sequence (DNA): TGTGCCAGCAGCCAAGATTTGAACAGGGGGCAGAACACTGAAGCTTTCTTT.

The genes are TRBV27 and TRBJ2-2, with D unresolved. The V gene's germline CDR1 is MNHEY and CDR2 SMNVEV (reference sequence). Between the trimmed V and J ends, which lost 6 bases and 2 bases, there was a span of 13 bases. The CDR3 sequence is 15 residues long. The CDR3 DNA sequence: TGTGCCAGCAGCCAAGCCCTCCGAAACACCGGGGAGCTGTTTTTT. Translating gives CASSQALRNTGELFF.